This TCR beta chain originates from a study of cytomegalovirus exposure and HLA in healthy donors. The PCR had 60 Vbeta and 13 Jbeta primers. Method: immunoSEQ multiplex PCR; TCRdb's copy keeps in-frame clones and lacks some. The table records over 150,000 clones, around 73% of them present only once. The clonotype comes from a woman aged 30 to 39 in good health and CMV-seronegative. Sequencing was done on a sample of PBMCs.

The chain's CDR3 is CASSLTVGLRNEQFF. Written as DNA, the CDR3 is TGTGCCAGCAGCTTAACTGTGGGACTTCGAAATGAGCAGTTCTTC. The rearrangement joins TRBV7-2 to TRBJ2-1, with a tentative D call TRBD2 (6 bases). Trimming shortened V by 2 bases and J by 7 bases, and 15 bases separated the two germline ends. The CDR3 is 15 amino acids. Looked up from germline, CDR1 is SGHTA and CDR2 is FQGNSA.